The source of this TCR beta chain is a study of T-cell memory formation after mild COVID-19. This clonotype was observed many times. Its antigen is unknown. CDR1 and CDR2 (germline): SGHRS, YFSETQ. The CDR3 covers 15 residues. Trimming at V came to 6 bases and at J to 0 bases, leaving 7 bases not matched to a gene. The 5'RACE method, run with constant-segment primers, produced TCR alpha and TCR beta cDNA libraries (carrying sample barcodes and UMIs). TCRdb ran MiXCR on the 5' RACE reads and lists one entry per CDR3 protein. In the table there are 190,000 or so distinct CDR3 sequences, 10% of which are singletons. Study results and limitations: Clones that shrank (day 15 to 85) were balanced CD4/CD8, whereas later expanders leaned CD4+. Second-wave clones that peaked on day 37 lacked confirmed SARS-CoV-2 specificity. Cross-reactive memory apparently joined, as some responding clones appeared in pre-infection memory.

The chain links TRBV5-1 to TRBJ2-7, with TRBD2 matching 9 bases. The TCR comes from a man younger than 35 who had mild COVID-19 (a few samples of this study predate the infection). Cell type and time point are not known. The specimen sequenced was PBMCs or a T cell subset sorted from them (not recorded which). CDR3 in DNA: TGCGCCAGCAATTTCCTAGCGGGGACCTCCTACGAGCAGTACTTC. This sequence encodes CASNFLAGTSYEQYF. The whole variable domain, remainder taken from reference TRBV5-1 and TRBJ2-7, is KAGVTQTPRYLIKTRGQQVTLSCSPISGHRSVSWYQQTPGQGLQFLFEYFSETQRNKGNFPGRFSGRQFSNSRSEMNVSTLELGDSALYLCASNFLAGTSYEQYFGPGTRLTVT.